The text below deals with one T cell receptor (beta chain). The sample holds other DNA sequences that translate to the same CDR3. The sample belongs to a study of blood T cell repertoires in COVID-19. For the study at large: PBMCs, B-cell-depleted T cells, or T cells were the source of the cDNA or gDNA that made up the material.

The CDR3 runs to 14 residues. V dropped 6 bases and J dropped 4; count of bases not matched to a gene: 7. Per the germline V gene, CDR1 is LNHDA and CDR2 is SQIVND (reference sequence). Assay: immunoSEQ multiplex PCR; the TCRdb copy retains only in-frame clones and omits some. The sample includes around 300,000 clones, over 75% of them seen just once. Enrolled through a virtual design, the participants were between roughly 18 and 95 years of age and came from fewer than 30 US areas. Recovery among Cohort 3 donors was established by two negative PCRs, clearance, or symptom resolution. The V call is TRBV19, the J call TRBJ2-7; 9 bases agree with TRBD2. The sequenced sample was PBMCs or T cells enriched from blood (not recorded which). The TCR originated in a woman in her twenties or thirties who had recovered from COVID-19. The CDR3 loop is CASSPGGGGYEQYF. CDR3 nucleotides: TGTGCCAGTAGCCCAGGCGGGGGGGGATACGAGCAGTACTTC.